The rows below give T cell receptor beta chains drawn from one sample of a study of graft-versus-host responses after intestinal transplantation. Profiled with immunoSEQ multiplex PCR; TCRdb holds only in-frame clones, not every one. The data show about 94,000 clones, 75% to 95% seen once. The antigens for these receptors are not known. The material was unstimulated CD8+ T cells sorted from spleen or lymph node cells, obtained before intestinal transplant. The receptors here all came from a human donor who received an intestinal transplant. The CDR3 runs from the conserved cysteine through the conserved F or W.

v_call	cdr3_aa
TRBV6-1	CASGQDRGPHEQYF
TRBV6-5	CASSPRVFDEQYF
TRBV7-2	CASSAGKRGGGAEAFF
TRBV7-8	CASSLAPGQFSSYEQYF
TRBV14	CASSQKRPRGKNIQYF
TRBV7-2	CASSLDRRISTDTQYF
TRBV27	CASSLFSSGRATDTQYF
TRBV6-1	CASSVQGGIEPQHF
TRBV27	CASRSLGSYNEQFF
TRBV21-1	CASSKAQGTGGSTYEQYF
TRBV7-9	CASSLSGPQETQYF